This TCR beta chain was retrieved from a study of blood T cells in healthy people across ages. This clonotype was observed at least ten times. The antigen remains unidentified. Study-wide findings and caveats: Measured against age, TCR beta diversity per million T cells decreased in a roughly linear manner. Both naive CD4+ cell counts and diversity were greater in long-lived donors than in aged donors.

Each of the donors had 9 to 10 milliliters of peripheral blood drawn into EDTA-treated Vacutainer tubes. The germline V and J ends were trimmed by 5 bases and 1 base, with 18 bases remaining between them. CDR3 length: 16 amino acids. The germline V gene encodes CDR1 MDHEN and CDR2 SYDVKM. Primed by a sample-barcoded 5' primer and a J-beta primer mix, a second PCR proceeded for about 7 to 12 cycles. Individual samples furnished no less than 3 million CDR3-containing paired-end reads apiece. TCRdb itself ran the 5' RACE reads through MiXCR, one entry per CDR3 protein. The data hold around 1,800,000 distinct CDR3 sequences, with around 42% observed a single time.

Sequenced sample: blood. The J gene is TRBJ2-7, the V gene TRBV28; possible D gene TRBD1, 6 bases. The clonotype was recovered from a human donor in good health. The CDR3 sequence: CASSSPSGTPSYEQYF. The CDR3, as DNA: TGTGCCAGCAGTAGCCCTTCCGGGACACCTTCCTACGAGCAGTACTTC.